The clone carrying this TCR beta chain was picked up a small number of times. This sample was included in a study of blood T cell repertoires in COVID-19. Clones were read by immunoSEQ multiplex PCR, and TCRdb kept only the in-frame ones, dropping some. The data hold roughly 90,000 clones, with around four fifths observed a single time. Germline CDR1 SGHRS, CDR2 YFSETQ. Trimming removed 6 bases from V and 4 bases from J; junction bases left unmatched: 6. The CDR3 runs to 15 residues. This sequence joins TRBV5-1 and TRBJ2-2, with TRBD1 matching over 10 bases. This clonotype was sampled from a human donor in a cohort sampled during active COVID-19. The specimen was peripheral blood. The CDR3 DNA follows: TGCGCCAGCACCCGGACAGGGGGGGTCACCGGGGAGCTGTTTTTT. Translating it yields CASTRTGGVTGELFF. Full variable domain (outside the CDR3, taken from reference TRBV5-1 and TRBJ2-2): KAGVTQTPRYLIKTRGQQVTLSCSPISGHRSVSWYQQTPGQGLQFLFEYFSETQRNKGNFPGRFSGRQFSNSRSEMNVSTLELGDSALYLCASTRTGGVTGELFFGEGSRLTVL.